These 24 T cell receptor beta chains were sequenced from one sample in a study of shared clonotypes between healthy human individuals. Sequencing used immunoSEQ multiplex PCR; TCRdb keeps in-frame clones, though not all of them. The sample includes over a million clones, around 74% seen only once; the top ten take 1.2% to 1.5%. The sample taken for sequencing was memory CD4+ T cells sorted from blood. Regarding subset: CD45RA-negative fraction. These receptor sequences come from a man aged 18 to 29 in good health.

The sample holds a few counts of this clone. The chain is built from TRBV2 and TRBJ2-7; D unclear. The CDR3 has 14 residues. V lost 0 bases and J 2 bases, leaving 8 bases between the germline ends. CDR1 and CDR2 from the germline V gene are SNHLY and FYNNEI. The CDR3 sequence: CASSEAPLTYEQYF. In DNA form, the CDR3 reads TGTGCCAGCAGTGAAGCGCCACTCACCTACGAGCAGTACTTC.

The chain is built from TRBV19 and TRBJ2-2, with D perhaps matching TRBD2 (6 bases). Trimming took 4 bases from V and 14 from J, leaving 20 bases between them. The CDR3 runs to 14 residues. Germline V gives CDR1 LNHDA, CDR2 SQIVND (reference sequence). The CDR3 sequence is CASSTLSGGSSLFF. The CDR3 DNA is TGTGCCAGTAGTACCTTATCCGGGGGTAGCAGTCTGTTTTTT.

CDR3 in amino acids: CASKEAVAGNTIYF. The CDR3 DNA is TGCGCCAGCAAGGAGGCAGTAGCGGGAAACACCATATATTTT. The V and J genes are TRBV5-1 and TRBJ1-3; D not resolved. Germline V lookup: CDR1 SGHRS, CDR2 YFSETQ. This CDR3 region has 14 residues. V lost 6 bases, J lost 4 bases, and 14 bases lay in between.

In this sample, this clone turned up a few times. This chain connects TRBV20-1 to TRBJ1-2; 7 nucleotides agree with TRBD1. CDR1 is DFQATT, CDR2 SNEGSKA, per germline (reference sequence). The CDR3 totals 11 residues. CDR3 amino acids: CSIDRDWGYTF. The CDR3 bases are TGCAGCATCGACAGGGATTGGGGCTACACCTTC.

V gene TRBV6-5 combines with J gene TRBJ2-3; TRBD2 aligns across 8 bases. Looked up from germline, CDR1 is MNHEY and CDR2 is SVGAGI. V shed 6 bases, J shed 2 bases, and the junction held 7 bases outside the gene matches. This CDR3 has 15 amino acids. The CDR3 spells CASSSLGLATDTQYF. The CDR3 bases are TGTGCCAGCAGCTCCCTAGGACTAGCCACAGATACGCAGTATTTT.

This clone was recorded once. The chain combines TRBV6-1 with TRBJ1-1; no clear D. This CDR3 spans 14 amino acids. Germline CDR1 reads MNHNS; CDR2 reads SASEGT. Trimming took 5 bases from V and 1 from J, leaving 11 bases between them. The chain's CDR3 is CASSRAAENTEAFF. The CDR3 DNA reads as TGTGCCAGCAGTCGGGCGGCGGAGAACACTGAAGCTTTCTTT.

The gene calls are TRBV29-1 and TRBJ2-1; 15 bases fit TRBD2. Germline CDR1 and CDR2: SQVTM and ANQGSEA. Losses at the gene ends were 6 bases for V and 6 bases for J; bases not matched to a gene: 6. The CDR3 is made up of 15 amino acids. CDR3 loop: CSVPSGLAGGNEQFF. The CDR3 region has the DNA TGCAGCGTCCCCTCGGGACTAGCGGGAGGCAATGAGCAGTTCTTC.

The rearrangement uses TRBV13 and TRBJ2-6; 9 positions match TRBD1. The V segment lost 4 bases and the J segment 2 bases; nucleotides outside the gene matches: 6. This CDR3 region has 17 residues. Germline CDR1 and CDR2: PRHDT and FYEKMQ (reference sequence). CDR3 protein: CASSSTGGIPGANVLTF. CDR3 bases: TGTGCCAGCAGCTCGACAGGGGGGATTCCTGGGGCCAACGTCCTGACTTTC.

This clone was detected only a few times. This chain connects TRBV7-2 to TRBJ2-7; TRBD1 matches at 8 bases. Germline V lookup: CDR1 SGHTA, CDR2 FQGNSA. The CDR3 is 17 residues long. Trimming cost V 0 bases and J 2 bases; bases outside gene matches: 9. The CDR3 loop is CASSLAMATQGAYEQYF. CDR3 nucleotides: TGTGCCAGCAGCTTAGCTATGGCTACACAGGGGGCCTACGAGCAGTACTTC.

The J gene is TRBJ2-4, the V gene TRBV18, with TRBD1 matching over 7 bases. This CDR3 has 15 amino acids. Germline V gene lookup returns CDR1 KGHSH and CDR2 LQKENI. J gave up 5 bases and V 3 bases, and 7 bases lay outside the gene matches. The chain's CDR3 is CASSPQQGSQNIQYF. In DNA, the CDR3 is TGTGCCAGCTCACCGCAACAGGGGTCCCAAAACATTCAGTACTTC. The complete variable domain, with remaining parts taken from reference TRBV18 and TRBJ2-4, reads NAGVMQNPRHLVRRRGQEARLRCSPMKGHSHVYWYRQLPEEGLKFMVYLQKENIIDESGMPKERFSAEFPKEGPSILRIQQVVRGDSAAYFCASSPQQGSQNIQYFGAGTRLSVL.

This chain joins TRBV7-8 and TRBJ2-2, with unresolved D. CDR1 SGHVS and CDR2 FQNEAQ come from the germline V gene. V lost 5 bases, J lost 0 bases, and 13 bases lay in between. This CDR3 region has 16 residues. The CDR3 here is CASSPREAANTGELFF. CDR3 coding DNA: TGTGCCAGCAGCCCAAGAGAGGCAGCGAACACCGGGGAGCTGTTTTTT.

The chain employs TRBV6-5 and TRBJ2-5; TRBD2 agrees at 8 bases. CDR1 MNHEY and CDR2 SVGAGI come from the germline V gene. The CDR3 loop spans 14 amino acids. The J segment lost 4 bases and the V segment lost 7 bases, leaving 8 bases of the junction unmatched. CDR3 in DNA: TGTGCCAGCACCCGCCGGGGGGGTATAGAGACCCAGTACTTC. Amino acids: CASTRRGGIETQYF.

V and J are TRBV5-6 and TRBJ2-5; the match to TRBD1 covers 7 bases. V trimming: 6 bases; J trimming: 3 bases; junction bases outside the gene matches: 8. The germline V gene has CDR1 SGHDT and CDR2 YYEEEE. The CDR3 spans 14 residues. CDR3 coding DNA: TGTGCCAGCATCCTTGGGACAGCCGAAGAGACCCAGTACTTC. Its protein product is CASILGTAEETQYF.

The chain links TRBV2 to TRBJ2-7, with 8 bases lining up with TRBD1. This CDR3 is 13 amino acids long. The V gene's germline CDR1 is SNHLY and CDR2 FYNNEI. CDR3 sequence (DNA): TGTGCAACCACGGTGGGACAGGTATACGAGCAGTACTTC. Amino acids: CATTVGQVYEQYF.

The rearrangement links TRBV10-1 to TRBJ2-2; TRBD2 is a possible D gene (5 bases). Germline V gene sequence: CDR1 WNHNN, CDR2 SYGVQD (reference sequence). The CDR3 is 13 amino acids. Trimming removed 4 bases at V and 7 bases at J, with 10 bases between. The CDR3 DNA sequence: TGCGCCAGCAGTGTAAGGAGGAACGGGGAGCTGTTTTTT. Protein product: CASSVRRNGELFF.

This rearrangement joins TRBV28 to TRBJ2-7; 8 bases are shared with TRBD1. The J segment lost 5 bases and the V segment lost 6 bases, leaving 6 bases of the junction unmatched. The CDR3 is 13 residues long. Germline V gives CDR1 MDHEN, CDR2 SYDVKM. In DNA, the CDR3 is TGTGCCAGCAGCCGACAGGGGACGGACGAGCAGTACTTC. This gives the protein CASSRQGTDEQYF.

This rearrangement joins TRBV7-9 to TRBJ1-6; D might be TRBD1 (6 bases). Germline values: CDR1 SEHNR, CDR2 FQNEAQ (reference sequence). This CDR3 is built from 15 residues. The V end lost 11 bases, the J end lost 5 bases, and 19 bases lay between the germline ends. The CDR3 sequence is CACDDRGGDNSPLHF. For the CDR3, the DNA is TGTGCCTGCGACGATAGGGGGGGGGATAATTCACCCCTCCACTTT. The variable domain in full, completed from reference TRBV7-9 and TRBJ1-6, reads DTGVSQNPRHKITKRGQNVTFRCDPISEHNRLYWYRQTLGQGPEFLTYFQNEAQLEKSRLLSDRFSAERPKGSFSTLEIQRTEQGDSAMYLCACDDRGGDNSPLHFGNGTRLTVT.

The chain combines TRBV7-2 with TRBJ2-5, with D hard to call. V gave up 3 bases and J gave up 5 bases, with 7 bases separating them. CDR3 length: 12 residues. Looked up from germline, CDR1 is SGHTA and CDR2 is FQGNSA. The CDR3 sequence: CASSFPGETQYF. The CDR3 region has the DNA TGTGCCAGCAGCTTTCCGGGCGAGACCCAGTACTTC. Together with reference TRBV7-2 and TRBJ2-5, the CDR3 gives the full variable domain: GAGVSQSPSNKVTEKGKDVELRCDPISGHTALYWYRQSLGQGLEFLIYFQGNSAPDKSGLPSDRFSAERTGGSVSTLTIQRTQQEDSAVYLCASSFPGETQYFGPGTRLLVL.

DNA for the CDR3: TGCGCCAGCAGCGTGGCGGGGCTCAAAAACAATGAGCAGTTCTTC. This sequence encodes CASSVAGLKNNEQFF. J is TRBJ2-1 and V is TRBV5-1; D is perhaps TRBD2 (6 bases). The CDR3 totals 15 residues. V lost 4 bases to trimming and J lost 5 bases, with 16 bases between them. Germline V gives CDR1 SGHRS, CDR2 YFSETQ.

The chain joins TRBV1 to TRBJ2-1; the DNA was not compared with TRBD2, the D call given in the table. TRBV1 corresponds to a pseudogene. The CDR3 contains 16 residues. The CDR3 here is CTSSQDQKRSYNEQFF. As DNA, the CDR3 is TGCACCAGCAGCCAAGATCAAAAGAGGTCCTACAATGAGCAGTTCTTC.

The genes are TRBV5-1 and TRBJ1-2; 8 positions agree with TRBD1. Per germline, CDR1 SGHRS and CDR2 YFSETQ. V was pared by 5 bases and J by 2 bases, with 8 bases of the junction left unmatched. The CDR3 is 15 residues long. CDR3: CASSSQGAANYGYTF. The DNA for the CDR3 is TGCGCCAGCAGTTCGCAGGGGGCTGCGAACTATGGCTACACCTTC.

This clone was seen just once. The V gene is TRBV5-8, the J gene TRBJ1-1; TRBD1 might be the D (5 bases). V was shortened by 7 bases and J by 1 base, with 14 bases between the two germline ends. Per the germline V gene, CDR1 is SGHTS and CDR2 is YDEGEE. The CDR3 length is 14 residues. The CDR3 bases are TGTGCCAGCTTCAAGGGGCGGACGAACACTGAAGCTTTCTTT. This encodes CASFKGRTNTEAFF.

The V call is TRBV18, the J call TRBJ2-1, with a tentative D call TRBD1 (6 bases). The V and J ends lost 5 bases and 2 bases respectively, with 10 bases between them. The CDR3 has 14 residues. The germline CDR1 and CDR2 sequences are KGHSH and LQKENI. CDR3 sequence reads: CASSGQPPYNEQFF. CDR3 DNA sequence: TGTGCCAGCTCAGGACAGCCCCCCTACAATGAGCAGTTCTTC. Supplemented by reference TRBV18 and TRBJ2-1, the full variable domain reads NAGVMQNPRHLVRRRGQEARLRCSPMKGHSHVYWYRQLPEEGLKFMVYLQKENIIDESGMPKERFSAEFPKEGPSILRIQQVVRGDSAAYFCASSGQPPYNEQFFGPGTRLTVL.

This sequence joins TRBV11-2 and TRBJ2-2; 7 bases are a match to TRBD1. The ends lost 5 bases at V and 1 base at J; junction bases unmatched: 4. Per the germline V gene, CDR1 is SGHAT and CDR2 is FQNNGV. The CDR3 is made up of 15 amino acids. CDR3 nucleotide sequence: TGTGCCAGCAGCCCCCGGACAGGGAACACCGGGGAGCTGTTTTTT. Residues: CASSPRTGNTGELFF.